This T cell receptor beta chain appears in the sequencing data of a study of shared clonotypes between healthy human individuals. Across the study: Donors, aged 18 to 49, were a couple of women and three men.

V shed 6 bases and J shed 1 base, with 18 bases lying between them. The CDR3 loop spans 17 amino acids. CDR1 is SGHTA and CDR2 is FQGTGA in the germline V gene. Genomic DNA of each subset was evenly split across several immunoSEQ plates. TCRdb keeps only in-frame clones here, not all; method: immunoSEQ multiplex PCR. The sample yields 400,000 to 600,000 clones, 75% to 85% seen once. This sequence joins TRBV7-3 and TRBJ2-2; D is perhaps TRBD2 (6 bases). The receptor's source is a woman aged 40-49 years in good health. Some clones in this sample may be carry-over from other donors' samples. Sequenced material: PBMCs. CDR3 bases: TGTGCCAGCAGTCCCGGCTTGGGGGGAATGAACACCGGGGAGCTGTTTTTT. Its translation is CASSPGLGGMNTGELFF.